This T cell receptor (beta chain) is drawn from a study of T cell repertoires in cytomegalovirus infection. As for the study in general: Signatures in public TCR beta sequences pointed to both CMV infection and matching HLA type. Study-wide results and limits: Using cumulative public TCR beta family frequency, the authors identified those who carried CMV together with the relevant HLA. The ex vivo response was dominated by HLA-C-restricted CMV-specific TCR beta clonotypes.

TCRdb itself ran the reads through MiXCR, one entry per CDR3 protein. Among roughly 230,000 distinct CDR3 sequences listed, 22% were seen once. A remark on this clonotype: The antigen remains undetermined.

Germline assignment: CDR1 MNHEY and CDR2 SMNVEV (reference sequence). This CDR3 has 15 amino acids. The V and J ends lost 6 bases and 9 bases respectively, with 21 bases between them. The source material was CD8+ T cells from PBMCs. The TCR was taken from a human donor in good health (CMV status not recorded). Some clones in this sample may be carry-over from other donors' samples. The chain combines TRBV27 with TRBJ2-1; D ambiguous. The CDR3 loop is CASRDDLTPSREQFF. For the CDR3, the DNA is TGTGCCAGCAGGGACGACCTAACCCCGTCTCGTGAGCAGTTCTTC.